Listed below are T cell receptor beta chains from one sample, sequenced in a study of technical replicates of blood from a few donors. Using immunoSEQ multiplex PCR, the repertoire was profiled, and TCRdb retains in-frame clones only, with some absent. The sample contains 99,000 or so clones, nearly 97% of which appear only once. Sample: T cells isolated from PBMCs. These receptors were taken from a human donor in good health. The CDR3 runs from the conserved cysteine through the conserved F or W. A D gene is named only where the DNA matches it firmly. Clone sizes are given selectively: once, few, many, or a class where the clone is expanded.

d_call	clone_size	v_call	j_call	cdr3_nt	cdr3_aa
NA	NA	TRBV28	TRBJ2-3	TGTGCCAGCTCCAATACAGGAACGATAGGTCCGCAGTATTTT	CASSNTGTIGPQYF
NA	NA	TRBV28	TRBJ1-2	TGTGCCAGCAGTTCCCCCAATACAGACAACTATGGCTACACCTTC	CASSSPNTDNYGYTF
NA	once	TRBV30	TRBJ1-2	TGTGCCCTGGGCAGGGACTACTATGGCTACACCTTC	CALGRDYYGYTF
NA	NA	TRBV5-6	TRBJ2-2	TGTGCCAGCAGCTACCCCTCGGGGGCCGGGGAGCTGTTTTTT	CASSYPSGAGELFF
NA	NA	TRBV7-9	TRBJ1-1	TGTGCCAGCAGCTTAGATTCTTGGACAAAGAACACTGAAGCTTTCTTT	CASSLDSWTKNTEAFF
TRBD1	NA	TRBV2	TRBJ2-1	TGTGCCAGCAGCGCGGGACAGGGGACCTACAATGAGCAGTTCTTC	CASSAGQGTYNEQFF
TRBD1	NA	TRBV5-5	TRBJ1-2	TGTGCCAGCAGCTCCACCCCAGACAGGGTAAGAAGCGACTATGGCTACACCTTC	CASSSTPDRVRSDYGYTF
TRBD2	NA	TRBV2	TRBJ2-3	TGTGCCAGCAGTTTTGGACTAGCGGGGACGTCAGATACGCAGTATTTT	CASSFGLAGTSDTQYF
NA	NA	TRBV7-6	TRBJ1-5	TGTGCCAGCAGCTTAGTGGCAACAGTCAATCAGCCCCAGCATTTT	CASSLVATVNQPQHF
NA	NA	TRBV6-1	TRBJ1-2	TGTGCCAGCAGGTCCCTACAACCATCTTCGGGGGGCTACACCTTC	CASRSLQPSSGGYTF
TRBD2	NA	TRBV29-1	TRBJ2-7	TGCAGCGCTGGGGTTGGAGTAGGCCTGATAGCGGGAGGGCCCCACGAGCAGTACTTC	CSAGVGVGLIAGGPHEQYF
NA	NA	TRBV28	TRBJ2-7	TGTGCCAGCAGTTCCCCGGACACACGAGGCTACGAGCAGTACTTC	CASSSPDTRGYEQYF
NA	NA	TRBV5-1	TRBJ2-5	TGCGCCAGCAGCTTGGCGCCAGATCAAGAGACCCAGTACTTC	CASSLAPDQETQYF
TRBD2	NA	TRBV7-2	TRBJ2-5	TGTGCCAGCAGCTTATTCGAACTAGGACTAGCGGGAAGACAAGAGACCCAGTACTTC	CASSLFELGLAGRQETQYF
NA	NA	TRBV7-9	TRBJ2-5	TGTGCCAGCAGTCCCCTGGAAAACAGGGCGCGCCTGCAAGAGACCCAGTACTTC	CASSPLENRARLQETQYF
NA	NA	TRBV5-4	TRBJ1-4	TGTGCCAGCAGCTCCCAGGGGATCGGTGAAAAACTGTTTTTT	CASSSQGIGEKLFF
TRBD1	NA	TRBV7-6	TRBJ1-1	TGTGCCAGCAGGACGGACAGGGAAGTAACTTTCTTT	CASRTDREVTFF
TRBD1	few	TRBV4-1	TRBJ1-2	TGCGCCAGCAGCCAGATCAGGGGGAGTGGCTATGGCTACACCTTC	CASSQIRGSGYGYTF
TRBD1	NA	TRBV9	TRBJ1-2	TGTGCCAGCAGCGTAGCGACAGGGTTTGGCTACACCTTC	CASSVATGFGYTF
NA	NA	TRBV5-1	TRBJ1-2	TGCGCCAGCAGTTTCGAGGTGACGGCTGGCTACACCTTC	CASSFEVTAGYTF
NA	NA	TRBV10-3	TRBJ1-2	TGTGCCATCAGTGAAGGGCAGCTCAGGGATGGCTACACCTTC	CAISEGQLRDGYTF
NA	NA	TRBV19	TRBJ2-7	TGTGCCAGTAGTGCCGCTACAGGGAATCCCCTCTACGAGCAGTACTTC	CASSAATGNPLYEQYF
TRBD2	NA	TRBV30	TRBJ2-3	TGTGCCTGGATGGGTTCTAGCGGGAGGGCCCAAGATACGCAGTATTTT	CAWMGSSGRAQDTQYF
TRBD2	NA	TRBV2	TRBJ2-1	TGTGCCAGCAGTTATCCTAGCGGGAGTGGTTTCGATGAGCAGTTCTTC	CASSYPSGSGFDEQFF
NA	NA	TRBV28	TRBJ1-5	TGTGCCAGCAGTTTAAAAAGGTGGAGGGTGAGCAATCAGCCCCAGCATTTT	CASSLKRWRVSNQPQHF
TRBD2	NA	TRBV6-5	TRBJ2-3	TGTGCCAGCAGTTACGGGACTAGCGGGGGCCAAGATACGCAGTATTTT	CASSYGTSGGQDTQYF
NA	NA	TRBV9	TRBJ2-2	TGTGCCAGCAGCGTAGGAGGCGGGATCACCGGGGAGCTGTTTTTT	CASSVGGGITGELFF
TRBD1	once	TRBV10-3	TRBJ2-1	TGTGCCATCAGTGAGCACCTGGGACAGGCCCACAATGAGCAGTTCTTC	CAISEHLGQAHNEQFF
NA	NA	TRBV7-3	TRBJ2-1	TGTGCCAGCAGCTTAACGCGAGACAGCTACAATGAGCAGTTCTTC	CASSLTRDSYNEQFF
NA	NA	TRBV19	TRBJ2-7	TGTGCCAGTAGTAAAATCGTCGATGTTGCAGGGTACGAGCAGTACTTC	CASSKIVDVAGYEQYF
TRBD1	once	TRBV29-1	TRBJ2-5	TGCAGCGTTGCCCCCCTCCGGGACAGGGACGAAGAGACCCAGTACTTC	CSVAPLRDRDEETQYF
NA	NA	TRBV10-3	TRBJ1-5	TGTGCCATCAGTGAGTCGATCCGGGGGGATCAGCCCCAGCATTTT	CAISESIRGDQPQHF
NA	NA	TRBV4-1	TRBJ1-2	TGCGCCAGCAGCAATAGAGACGGGTCCTCTTATGGCTACACCTTC	CASSNRDGSSYGYTF
TRBD1	NA	TRBV11-3	TRBJ1-2	TGTGCCAGCAGCCAAGACCTTGGGACAGGGGGCAGCTATGGCTACACCTTC	CASSQDLGTGGSYGYTF
NA	NA	TRBV10-3	TRBJ2-7	TGTGCCATCAGTGAGTCGGCGGATTTCTCCTACGAGCAGTACTTC	CAISESADFSYEQYF
NA	NA	TRBV5-4	TRBJ2-7	TGTGCCAGCAGCCCTGACAGTAAACTTCGCTACGAGCAGTACTTC	CASSPDSKLRYEQYF
TRBD2	NA	TRBV5-8	TRBJ2-1	TGTGCCAGCACCCGGGGGGGGAGCTCCTACAATGAGCAGTTCTTC	CASTRGGSSYNEQFF
TRBD2	NA	TRBV19	TRBJ2-2	TGTGCCAGTAGGGGGGGGGTACCGGGACTAGCGGGAGCGTGGACCGGGGAGCTGTTTTTT	CASRGGVPGLAGAWTGELFF
NA	NA	TRBV9	TRBJ1-1	TGTGCCAGCAGTTTACAGGGTAGGAACACTGAAGCTTTCTTT	CASSLQGRNTEAFF
TRBD1	NA	TRBV19	TRBJ2-3	TGTGCCAGTCAATGGGGGACAGGGGGCATGTCACACACAGATACGCAGTATTTT	CASQWGTGGMSHTDTQYF
NA	once	TRBV11-2	TRBJ2-7	TGTGCCAGCAGCCCAGAAGGGGGGGGGCTTCCGCAGTACTTC	CASSPEGGGLPQYF
TRBD2	NA	TRBV27	TRBJ2-7	TGTGCCAGCAGTTGGCGGCGGGGGGCCTACGAGCAGTACTTC	CASSWRRGAYEQYF
NA	NA	TRBV6-1	TRBJ2-7	TGTGCCAGCAGTTTGGGACTCCCGTACGAGCAGTACTTC	CASSLGLPYEQYF
NA	NA	TRBV18	TRBJ2-5	TGTGCCAGCTCACCTTTGGGGAGGAGGGCCGAAGAGACCCAGTACTTC	CASSPLGRRAEETQYF
TRBD2	NA	TRBV4-2	TRBJ2-1	TGTGCCAGCAGCCAAGATTTCTGGACTAGCGATTACAATGAGCAGTTCTTC	CASSQDFWTSDYNEQFF
NA	NA	TRBV5-1	TRBJ2-1	TGCGCCAGCAGCTTGGCCTCTAACTACAATGAGCAGTTCTTC	CASSLASNYNEQFF
NA	NA	TRBV2	TRBJ2-7	TGTGCCAGCAGCCGGGACTCCTACGAGCAGTACTTC	CASSRDSYEQYF
NA	NA	TRBV5-6	TRBJ2-5	TGTGCCAGCAGCCTGCAAGAGACCCAGTACTTC	CASSLQETQYF
TRBD2	NA	TRBV13	TRBJ2-7	TGTGCCAGCAGGTGGGGGGGTTCTCTTCTCCACGAGCAGTACTTC	CASRWGGSLLHEQYF
TRBD1	NA	TRBV29-1	TRBJ2-2	TGCAGCGTTTTTGACGTGGACAGGGTAAGAACCGGGGAGCTGTTTTTT	CSVFDVDRVRTGELFF
TRBD2	NA	TRBV28	TRBJ2-7	TGTGCCAGCAGTTTGCGGGGGGCGGGGGCTTACGAGCAGTACTTC	CASSLRGAGAYEQYF
TRBD2	NA	TRBV5-4	TRBJ2-4	TGTGCCAGCAGCTCCTTCGGGGGGAGAACCAAAAACATTCAGTACTTC	CASSSFGGRTKNIQYF
TRBD1	NA	TRBV14	TRBJ2-2	TGTGCCAGCCTAGGACAGGGGCCCACCGGGGAGCTGTTTTTT	CASLGQGPTGELFF